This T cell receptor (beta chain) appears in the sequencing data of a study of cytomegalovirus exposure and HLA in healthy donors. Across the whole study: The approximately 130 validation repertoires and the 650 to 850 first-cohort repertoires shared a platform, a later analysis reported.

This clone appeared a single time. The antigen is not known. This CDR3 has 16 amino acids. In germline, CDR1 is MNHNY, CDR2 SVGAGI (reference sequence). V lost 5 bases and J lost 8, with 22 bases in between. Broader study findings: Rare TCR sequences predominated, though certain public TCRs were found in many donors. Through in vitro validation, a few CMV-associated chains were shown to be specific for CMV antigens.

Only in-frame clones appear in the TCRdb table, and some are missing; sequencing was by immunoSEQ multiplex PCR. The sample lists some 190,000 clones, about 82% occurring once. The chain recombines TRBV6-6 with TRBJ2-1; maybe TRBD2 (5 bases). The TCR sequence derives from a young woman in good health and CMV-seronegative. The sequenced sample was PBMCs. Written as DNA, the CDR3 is TGTGCCAGCAGTATAACAGCGGTGGGTGGTGGTTATGAGCAGTTCTTC. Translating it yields CASSITAVGGGYEQFF.